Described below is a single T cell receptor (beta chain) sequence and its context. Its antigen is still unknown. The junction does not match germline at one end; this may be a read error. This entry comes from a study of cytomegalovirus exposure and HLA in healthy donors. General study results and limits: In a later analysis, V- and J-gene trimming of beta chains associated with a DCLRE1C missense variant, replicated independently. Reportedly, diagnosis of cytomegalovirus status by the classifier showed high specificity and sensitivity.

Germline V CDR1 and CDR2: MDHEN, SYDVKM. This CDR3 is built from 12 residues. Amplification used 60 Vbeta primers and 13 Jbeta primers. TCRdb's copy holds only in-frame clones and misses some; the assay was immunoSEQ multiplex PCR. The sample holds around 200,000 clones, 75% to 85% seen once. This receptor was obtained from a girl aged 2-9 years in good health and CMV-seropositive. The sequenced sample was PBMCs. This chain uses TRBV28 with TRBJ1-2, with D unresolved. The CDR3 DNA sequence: TGTGCCAGCTCTAAAGGGAGATATGGCTACCCCTTC. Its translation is CASSKGRYGYPF.